This TCR beta chain was observed in a study of blood T cell repertoires in COVID-19. Libraries were prepared by immunoSEQ multiplex PCR; TCRdb keeps only in-frame clonotypes and omits some of them. The data contain a few hundred thousand clones, more than 75% of them singletons. The germline CDR1 and CDR2 sequences are SGHRS and YFSETQ. The V end was cut by 1 base, the J end by 0 bases, with 7 bases between. The CDR3 loop spans 14 amino acids. As for this clone: In the same sample, other DNA sequences code for this CDR3.

The sample taken for sequencing was peripheral blood. The receptor's source is an older woman with COVID-19, enrolled during active disease. The rearrangement joins TRBV5-1 to TRBJ1-1; D unresolved. CDR3 DNA sequence: TGCGCCAGCAGCTTGTCCACAATGAACACTGAAGCTTTCTTT. Translated: CASSLSTMNTEAFF.